Below are 27 T cell receptor beta chains sequenced from a single sample in a study of siplizumab effects on memory and regulatory T cells. Clones were read by immunoSEQ multiplex PCR, and TCRdb kept only the in-frame ones, dropping some. There are approximately 120,000 clones in the sample; roughly nine tenths occur only once, and 0.65% to 0.9% lies in the top ten. Input material: Tregs sorted from blood. All receptors come from a human donor in good health.

The J gene is TRBJ1-4, the V gene TRBV7-9; D is uncertain. This CDR3 is built from 15 residues. The V gene's germline CDR1 is SEHNR and CDR2 FQNEAQ (reference sequence). The V end was cut by 2 bases, the J end by 5 bases, with 12 bases between. The CDR3 region is CASSLRGRVNEKLFF. The CDR3 DNA reads as TGTGCCAGCAGCTTAAGAGGACGGGTAAATGAAAAACTGTTTTTT.

The chain has TRBV11-3 and TRBJ2-5; TRBD2 matches 14 bases. The germline V gene has CDR1 SGHNT and CDR2 YENEEA. The ends lost 5 bases at V and 5 bases at J; junction bases unmatched: 4. The CDR3 is made up of 15 amino acids. CDR3 nucleotides: TGTGCCAGCAGCACGGGACTAGCGGGAGTCGAGACCCAGTACTTC. It codes for CASSTGLAGVETQYF.

The V and J genes are TRBV2 and TRBJ2-7, with 11 nucleotides matching TRBD1. Germline lookup yields CDR1 SNHLY and CDR2 FYNNEI. The J segment lost 6 bases and the V segment lost 4 bases, leaving 8 bases of the junction unmatched. The length of the CDR3 is 15 residues. The CDR3 here is CASSVTPGTGGEQYF. In DNA form, the CDR3 reads TGTGCCAGCAGTGTAACCCCCGGGACAGGGGGCGAGCAGTACTTC.

This clone was recorded only once. No conserved phenylalanine or tryptophan is present at the end of the CDR3, so a read error is the likely explanation. The DNA is omitted, as the CDR3 cannot be located on it reliably, and the CDR3 follows TCRdb's listing. The chain uses TRBV5-6 and TRBJ1-5. With termini counted, the CDR3 has 10 amino acids. In germline, CDR1 is SGHDT, CDR2 YYEEEE. The CDR3 sequence is CASSFYKVLN.

The CDR3 coding sequence is TGTGCCAGCAGCTTAGCGCTCACGACAGGGCGAGGCTACACCTTC. Translation: CASSLALTTGRGYTF. The V call is TRBV7-9, the J call TRBJ1-2; 7 bases match TRBD1. From germline, CDR1 is SEHNR and CDR2 FQNEAQ (reference sequence). J lost 8 bases, V lost 0 bases, and 9 bases had no gene match. This CDR3 has 15 amino acids.

The CDR3 sequence: CASSPGSNQPQHF. CDR3 coding DNA: TGTGCCAGCTCACCGGGGAGCAATCAGCCCCAGCATTTT. This rearrangement joins TRBV18 to TRBJ1-5, with unresolved D. The CDR3 is made up of 13 amino acids. V was clipped by 3 bases and J by 1 base, with 4 bases between them. Germline V lookup: CDR1 KGHSH, CDR2 LQKENI.

The chain joins TRBV5-1 to TRBJ2-7; tentative D call: TRBD2 (7 bases). V was clipped by 5 bases and J by 2 bases, with 23 bases between them. This CDR3 has 17 residues. The germline CDR1 and CDR2 sequences are SGHRS and YFSETQ. This CDR3 is CASRTGVTLGLAYEQYF. DNA for the CDR3: TGCGCCAGCAGGACAGGCGTAACCTTAGGACTAGCCTACGAGCAGTACTTC.

The V and J genes are TRBV2 and TRBJ2-5; the match to TRBD2 covers 8 bases. There are 14 residues in the CDR3. Trimming cost V 8 bases and J 0 bases; bases outside gene matches: 5. Germline V CDR1 and CDR2: SNHLY, FYNNEI. The CDR3 protein is CASATSAYQETQYF. CDR3 sequence (DNA): TGTGCCAGCGCGACTAGCGCCTACCAAGAGACCCAGTACTTC.

The chain recombines TRBV19 with TRBJ1-5; TRBD1 is a possible D gene (5 bases). This CDR3 spans 13 amino acids. CDR1 is LNHDA and CDR2 is SQIVND in the germline V gene (reference sequence). Trimming shortened V by 3 bases and J by 7 bases, and 10 bases separated the two germline ends. The CDR3 reads CASSIGGRQPQHF. CDR3 nucleotides: TGTGCCAGTAGTATTGGGGGGAGGCAGCCCCAGCATTTT. The whole variable domain, filled in from reference TRBV19 and TRBJ1-5, reads DGGITQSPKYLFRKEGQNVTLSCEQNLNHDAMYWYRQDPGQGLRLIYYSQIVNDFQKGDIAEGYSVSREKKESFPLTVTSAQKNPTAFYLCASSIGGRQPQHFGDGTRLSIL.

The chain recombines TRBV6-1 with TRBJ1-5, with 9 bases identical to TRBD1. Germline V gene lookup returns CDR1 MNHNS and CDR2 SASEGT. The CDR3 is 16 residues long. The V gene end was trimmed by 4 bases and the J gene end by 1 base; junction bases not matched to a gene: 5. The CDR3 nucleotides are TGTGCCAGCAGTGCGGGGACAGGGAGGAGCAATCAGCCCCAGCATTTT. Its protein product is CASSAGTGRSNQPQHF.

The chain combines TRBV5-4 with TRBJ1-2; 10 bases are shared with TRBD1. Germline trimming cut 1 base from V and 4 bases from J; bases unmatched to any gene: 10. The length of the CDR3 is 17 residues. The germline gives CDR1 SGHNT, CDR2 YYREEE (reference sequence). CDR3 residues: CASSLLVTGGAGYGYTF. The CDR3 region has the DNA TGTGCCAGCAGCTTGTTAGTGACAGGGGGCGCGGGCTATGGCTACACCTTC.

This clone has more than one count but fewer than ten. Other DNA variants within this sample encode the same CDR3. The rearrangement uses TRBV5-1 and TRBJ1-3; D ambiguous. CDR3 length equals 13 residues. From germline, CDR1 is SGHRS and CDR2 YFSETQ. V lost 0 bases and J 4 bases, leaving 5 bases between the germline ends. The CDR3 sequence: CASSLGLGNTIYF. In DNA, the CDR3 is TGCGCCAGCAGCTTGGGACTGGGAAACACCATATATTTT.

This chain joins TRBV23-1 and TRBJ1-1, with a tentative D call TRBD1 (5 bases). TRBV23-1 is designated an ORF whose function remains uncertain. This CDR3 has 15 amino acids. V dropped 0 bases and J dropped 3 bases, with 11 bases sitting between them. The CDR3 loop is CASSQSRGRDTEAFF. Here the CDR3 DNA reads TGCGCCAGCAGTCAATCACGGGGGAGGGACACTGAAGCTTTCTTT.

This rearrangement joins TRBV7-9 to TRBJ1-2; perhaps TRBD1 as D (6 bases). Germline V gene data show CDR1 as SEHNR and CDR2 as FQNEAQ (reference sequence). The CDR3 spans 13 residues. V was pared by 5 bases and J by 8 bases, with 15 bases between. CDR3 loop: CASSPGVLGGYTF. CDR3 coding DNA: TGTGCCAGCAGCCCAGGGGTATTGGGCGGCTACACCTTC.

The chain combines TRBV18 with TRBJ1-5; unclear D gene. V was clipped by 6 bases and J by 1 base, with 4 bases between them. This CDR3 region has 12 residues. CDR1 KGHSH and CDR2 LQKENI come from the germline V gene. The DNA of the CDR3 is TGTGCCAGCTCTCACAGCAATCAGCCCCAGCATTTT. Its translation is CASSHSNQPQHF.

The CDR3 DNA sequence: TGTGCCAGCAGCAATATACCCAGGGGTCTCTCCTACGAGCAGTACTTC. Encoded protein: CASSNIPRGLSYEQYF. V usage is TRBV5-6 and J usage is TRBJ2-7; D perhaps matches TRBD1 (6 bases). CDR1 is SGHDT, CDR2 YYEEEE, per germline. This CDR3 is 16 amino acids long. Trimming stripped 4 bases from V and 0 bases from J, with 17 bases between.

This chain uses TRBV7-9 with TRBJ2-3; D remains ambiguous. This CDR3 is 11 amino acids long. The germline V gene encodes CDR1 SEHNR and CDR2 FQNEAQ (reference sequence). V was clipped by 6 bases and J by 11 bases, with 12 bases between them. As DNA, the CDR3 is TGTGCCAGCAGTTCCCATAAGAAGCAGTATTTT. This sequence encodes CASSSHKKQYF. The complete variable domain, with remaining parts taken from reference TRBV7-9 and TRBJ2-3, reads DTGVSQNPRHKITKRGQNVTFRCDPISEHNRLYWYRQTLGQGPEFLTYFQNEAQLEKSRLLSDRFSAERPKGSFSTLEIQRTEQGDSAMYLCASSSHKKQYFGPGTRLTVL.

The V call is TRBV20-1, the J call TRBJ2-1; D remains ambiguous. From germline, CDR1 is DFQATT and CDR2 SNEGSKA (reference sequence). The germline V and J ends were trimmed by 3 bases and 10 bases, with 7 bases remaining between them. The CDR3 has 10 amino acids. The CDR3 DNA reads TGCAGTGCTAGGCAACGAGAGCAGTTCTTC. Residues: CSARQREQFF.

The CDR3 DNA sequence: TGTGCCAGCAGCTTAGGCGGACAGGGTGTCGGAGATACGCAGTATTTT. Translation gives CASSLGGQGVGDTQYF. This chain joins TRBV11-3 and TRBJ2-3; 8 bases are a match to TRBD1. V trimming: 1 base; J trimming: 5 bases; junction bases outside the gene matches: 8. This CDR3 comprises 16 residues. Germline CDR1 reads SGHNT; CDR2 reads YENEEA.

The chain carries TRBV6-5 and TRBJ2-1; D is tentatively TRBD1 or TRBD2 (5 bases each). V was clipped by 0 bases and J by 0 bases, with 9 bases between them. Germline V lookup: CDR1 MNHEY, CDR2 SVGAGI. The CDR3 contains 16 residues. The CDR3 sequence is CASSYSRGASYNEQFF. The CDR3 DNA sequence: TGTGCCAGCAGTTACTCGAGAGGGGCCTCCTACAATGAGCAGTTCTTC.

The chain recombines TRBV11-1 with TRBJ2-1; D gene unclear. This CDR3 is 15 amino acids long. CDR1 SGHAT and CDR2 FQDESV come from the germline V gene (reference sequence). V lost 2 bases to trimming and J lost 5 bases, with 13 bases between them. The CDR3 sequence: CASSLPPQRNNEQFF. Written as DNA, the CDR3 is TGTGCCAGCAGCTTACCTCCCCAACGCAACAATGAGCAGTTCTTC. The whole variable domain, remainder taken from reference TRBV11-1 and TRBJ2-1, is EAEVAQSPRYKITEKSQAVAFWCDPISGHATLYWYRQILGQGPELLVQFQDESVVDDSQLPKDRFSAERLKGVDSTLKIQPAELGDSAMYLCASSLPPQRNNEQFFGPGTRLTVL.

The CDR3 nucleotides read TGCGCCAGCAGCCAACAGGACGGTCAAGAGACCCAGTACTTC. Its translation is CASSQQDGQETQYF. The rearrangement links TRBV4-1 to TRBJ2-5; D remains unclear. V lost 2 bases, J lost 2 bases, and 9 bases lay in between. CDR1 and CDR2 (germline): MGHRA, YSYEKL. CDR3 length: 14 amino acids.

V is TRBV5-1 and J is TRBJ2-1; 7 bases agree with TRBD2. The germline gives CDR1 SGHRS, CDR2 YFSETQ. This CDR3 contains 16 residues. J lost 4 bases, V lost 5 bases, and 12 bases had no gene match. For the CDR3, the DNA is TGCGCCAGCAGTTGGGCTGGGAGCGGGGCGTACAATGAGCAGTTCTTC. It codes for CASSWAGSGAYNEQFF.

The chain combines TRBV9 with TRBJ2-5, with 15 bases lining up with TRBD2. Germline V CDR1 and CDR2: SGDLS, YYNGEE. This CDR3 has 16 residues. Unmatched junction bases numbered 7, after V lost 4 bases and J lost 6 bases. CDR3 sequence (DNA): TGTGCCAGCAGCTCCGGACTAGCGGGGGGGCGAAAGACCCAGTACTTC. It yields the protein CASSSGLAGGRKTQYF. Full variable domain (remainder filled in from reference TRBV9 and TRBJ2-5): DSGVTQTPKHLITATGQRVTLRCSPRSGDLSVYWYQQSLDQGLQFLIQYYNGEERAKGNILERFSAQQFPDLHSELNLSSLELGDSALYFCASSSGLAGGRKTQYFGPGTRLLVL.

The chain carries TRBV27 and TRBJ1-1; 10 bases match TRBD1. V was pared by 5 bases and J by 3 bases, with 3 bases of the junction left unmatched. Germline V lookup: CDR1 MNHEY, CDR2 SMNVEV (reference sequence). The CDR3 covers 14 residues. DNA of the CDR3: TGTGCCAGCAGTGACAGGGGGCCGGACACTGAAGCTTTCTTT. Its translation is CASSDRGPDTEAFF.

Of note for this clone: Sequence at one end of the junction differs from germline and may be a read error. The V and J genes are TRBV7-7 and TRBJ2-3; unclear D gene. Germline V gene data show CDR1 as SSHAT and CDR2 as FNYEAQ (reference sequence). This CDR3 region has 15 residues. CDR3 residues: CASSTGPTGTDTQYF. Here the CDR3 DNA reads TGTGCTAGCAGCACGGGCCCAACGGGCACAGATACGCAGTATTTT.

The chain links TRBV6-1 to TRBJ1-2; 9 bases line up with TRBD1. V trimming: 5 bases; J trimming: 4 bases; junction bases outside the gene matches: 5. The CDR3 covers 14 residues. The germline gives CDR1 MNHNS, CDR2 SASEGT. This CDR3 is CASSWTGEGYGYTF. For the CDR3, the DNA is TGTGCCAGCAGTTGGACAGGGGAGGGCTATGGCTACACCTTC.